The 12 T cell receptor beta chains presented below share a single source sample, sequenced in a study of blood T cell repertoires in COVID-19. Libraries were prepared by immunoSEQ multiplex PCR; TCRdb keeps only in-frame clonotypes and omits some of them. The sample consists of roughly 150,000 clones, roughly four fifths of them appearing once. Sequencing was performed on peripheral blood. The receptors stem from a man aged 70 or older with active or convalescent COVID-19.

V usage is TRBV6-5 and J usage is TRBJ2-7; D is perhaps TRBD1 (5 bases). Trimming took 7 bases from V and 6 from J, leaving 13 bases between them. CDR1 and CDR2 (germline): MNHEY, SVGAGI. The CDR3 is 12 amino acids. The CDR3 is CASKTASIEQYF. CDR3 DNA: TGTGCCAGCAAGACAGCCTCGATCGAGCAGTACTTC.

The chain employs TRBV28 and TRBJ1-1; D perhaps matches TRBD1 (6 bases). The germline V and J ends were trimmed by 4 bases and 2 bases, with 17 bases remaining between them. This CDR3 contains 16 residues. In germline, CDR1 is MDHEN, CDR2 SYDVKM. CDR3 residues: CASSSPLTGRNTEAFF. Here the CDR3 DNA reads TGTGCCAGCAGTTCCCCCTTGACAGGACGAAACACTGAAGCTTTCTTT. The whole variable domain, remainder taken from reference TRBV28 and TRBJ1-1, is DVKVTQSSRYLVKRTGEKVFLECVQDMDHENMFWYRQDPGLGLRLIYFSYDVKMKEKGDIPEGYSVSREKKERFSLILESASTNQTSMYLCASSSPLTGRNTEAFFGQGTRLTVV.

The chain employs TRBV27 and TRBJ2-7; the match to TRBD1 covers 7 bases. CDR1 and CDR2 (germline): MNHEY, SMNVEV (reference sequence). V lost 6 bases to trimming and J lost 3 bases; unmatched junction nucleotides: 8. The CDR3 runs to 14 residues. The CDR3 protein is CASRDPGQYYEQYF. CDR3 sequence (DNA): TGTGCCAGCAGGGACCCGGGACAGTACTACGAGCAGTACTTC.

V usage is TRBV6-2 or TRBV6-3 and J usage is TRBJ1-1; 9 nucleotides match TRBD1. V trimming: 5 bases; J trimming: 9 bases; junction bases outside the gene matches: 16. The germline V gene encodes CDR1 MNHEY and CDR2 SVGEGT. CDR3 length equals 16 residues. CDR3 amino acids: CASSLPPGTGTNQAFF. The CDR3 DNA reads TGTGCCAGCAGTCTACCCCCCGGGACAGGGACGAATCAAGCTTTCTTT.

This clone was seen a few times. CDR3 DNA sequence: TGTGCCTGGAGTGTACCTAGAAGAGACACTGAAGCTTTCTTT. Translation gives CAWSVPRRDTEAFF. The chain is built from TRBV30 and TRBJ1-1; D remains unclear. Germline CDR1 and CDR2: GTSNPN and SVGIG (reference sequence). Trimming cost V 0 bases and J 3 bases, with 11 bases left between them. The CDR3 extends over 14 amino acids. Together with reference TRBV30 and TRBJ1-1, the CDR3 gives the full variable domain: SQTIHQWPATLVQPVGSPLSLECTVEGTSNPNLYWYRQAAGRGLQLLFYSVGIGQISSEVPQNLSASRPQDRQFILSSKKLLLSDSGFYLCAWSVPRRDTEAFFGQGTRLTVV.

The chain is built from TRBV6-2 or TRBV6-3 and TRBJ1-1; 12 bases map to TRBD1. Trimming took 5 bases from V and 3 from J; bases not matched to a gene: 10. Germline lookup yields CDR1 MNHEY and CDR2 SVGEGT. This CDR3 spans 17 amino acids. The CDR3 is CASSTRGQGAKDTEAFF. In DNA, the CDR3 is TGTGCCAGCAGTACTCGGGGACAGGGGGCTAAGGACACTGAAGCTTTCTTT.

The rearrangement uses TRBV28 and TRBJ1-1, with 7 bases matching TRBD1. CDR3 length equals 15 residues. J was trimmed by 4 bases and V by 5 bases; bases with no gene match: 10. Germline V gene lookup returns CDR1 MDHEN and CDR2 SYDVKM. The DNA of the CDR3 is TGTGCCAGCAGTCAGGGGGGCCCCGGGGTCACTGAAGCTTTCTTT. This codes for CASSQGGPGVTEAFF. The full variable domain, in which reference TRBV28 and TRBJ1-1 provide the parts outside the CDR3, is DVKVTQSSRYLVKRTGEKVFLECVQDMDHENMFWYRQDPGLGLRLIYFSYDVKMKEKGDIPEGYSVSREKKERFSLILESASTNQTSMYLCASSQGGPGVTEAFFGQGTRLTVV.

The chain recombines TRBV28 with TRBJ1-4; D remains unclear. The CDR3 loop spans 15 amino acids. The V and J ends lost 5 bases and 4 bases respectively, with 14 bases between them. The V gene's germline CDR1 is MDHEN and CDR2 SYDVKM. CDR3 residues: CASSKPGMGNEKLFF. The DNA of the CDR3 is TGTGCCAGCAGTAAACCGGGAATGGGTAATGAAAAACTGTTTTTT.

This clone was counted a few times. The genes are TRBV6-5 and TRBJ2-7, with TRBD1 matching over 10 bases. Unmatched junction bases numbered 5, after V lost 6 bases and J lost 3 bases. Germline CDR1 and CDR2: MNHEY and SVGAGI. The CDR3 has 14 amino acids. For the CDR3, the DNA is TGTGCCAGCAGGGGACAGGGGAAGCGCTACGAGCAGTACTTC. Protein sequence: CASRGQGKRYEQYF.

This clone turned up a few times. The chain is built from TRBV6-2 or TRBV6-3 and TRBJ1-1, with 7 bases lining up with TRBD1. Germline loops: CDR1 MNHEY, CDR2 SVGEGT. Germline trimming cut 6 bases from V and 5 bases from J; bases unmatched to any gene: 9. The CDR3 length is 14 residues. CDR3 coding DNA: TGTGCCAGCAGCACAGACAGGGTAGGGACTGAAGCTTTCTTT. The encoded protein is CASSTDRVGTEAFF.

This rearrangement joins TRBV27 to TRBJ1-6; a weak D match, TRBD1 (5 bases). V was cut by 6 bases and J by 0 bases, with 12 bases left in between. Per germline, CDR1 MNHEY and CDR2 SMNVEV (reference sequence). The CDR3 sequence is 16 residues long. The CDR3 DNA is TGTGCCAGCAGGGCTCAGGGAAGCTCCTATAATTCACCCCTCCACTTT. This sequence encodes CASRAQGSSYNSPLHF.

This clone was seen more than once but under ten times. The chain recombines TRBV29-1 with TRBJ2-7, with 9 bases lining up with TRBD1. CDR1 and CDR2 from the germline V gene are SQVTM and ANQGSEA. Trimming cost V 4 bases and J 2 bases; bases outside gene matches: 6. The CDR3 is 14 amino acids. Here the CDR3 reads CSVGTGASPYEQYF. The DNA for the CDR3 is TGCAGCGTTGGGACAGGGGCGAGTCCCTACGAGCAGTACTTC.